Below, one TCR beta chain is given with its context. This CDR3 contains 18 residues. The V gene lost 2 bases and the J gene lost 6 bases, with 23 bases spanning the gap. Germline V gene sequence: CDR1 MNHEY, CDR2 SVGEGT. This sample is drawn from a study of blood T cell repertoires in COVID-19. Study-level information: Whether acute or convalescent, the COVID-19 samples came from the United States, Italy and Spain. From T cells, B-cell-depleted T cells, or PBMCs came the material, which was cDNA or gDNA.

Authors' methods: Amplifying reference gene primers gave estimates of nucleated cell counts. Profiling relied on immunoSEQ multiplex PCR, and the TCRdb table lists in-frame clones only, not all of them. Clone size and the V and J calls come from that table; the DNA yielded D and trimming. The repertoire holds about 130,000 clones, with 70% to 85% as singletons. The sequence was obtained from a man aged 55 to 70 who had recovered from COVID-19. The chain is built from TRBV6-2 or TRBV6-3 and TRBJ2-1; possible D gene TRBD1, 6 bases. The material sequenced was peripheral blood. Here the CDR3 reads CASSYPRWGRAASNEQFF. CDR3 DNA: TGTGCCAGCAGTTACCCGCGTTGGGGGCGGGCGGCTTCCAATGAGCAGTTCTTC.